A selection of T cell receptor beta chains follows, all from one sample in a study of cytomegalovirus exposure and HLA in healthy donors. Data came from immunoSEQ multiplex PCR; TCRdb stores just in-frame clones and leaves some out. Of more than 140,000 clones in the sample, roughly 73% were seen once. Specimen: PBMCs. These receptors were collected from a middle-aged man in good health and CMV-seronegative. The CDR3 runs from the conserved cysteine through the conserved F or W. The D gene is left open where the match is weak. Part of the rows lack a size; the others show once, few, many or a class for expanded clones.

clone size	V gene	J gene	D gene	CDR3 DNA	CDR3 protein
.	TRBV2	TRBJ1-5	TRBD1	TGTGCCAGTGGTGCCGGGACAGTTAGCAATCAGCCCCAGCATTTT	CASGAGTVSNQPQHF
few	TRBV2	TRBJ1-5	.	TGTGCCAGCAGTGAGATAGGGGGGGCGCGAGGTCAGCCCCAGCATTTT	CASSEIGGARGQPQHF
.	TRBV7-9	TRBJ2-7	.	TGTTCCAGCAGCCTCACAGTTAAGTACTACGAGCAGTACTTC	CSSSLTVKYYEQYF
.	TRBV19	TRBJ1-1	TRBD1	TGTGCCAGTAGTGTCGCCGGGACAGGGGCCAACAACGCTGAAGCTTTCTTT	CASSVAGTGANNAEAFF
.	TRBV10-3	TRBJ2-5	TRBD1	TGTGCCATCAGTGTCACTTCGGGACAGGGGGGGTTAGAGACCCAGTACTTC	CAISVTSGQGGLETQYF
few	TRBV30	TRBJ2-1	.	TGTGCCTGGAGCGCGGGGGCCGGGGATGAGCAGTTCTTC	CAWSAGAGDEQFF
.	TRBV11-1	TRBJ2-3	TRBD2	TGTGCCAGCAGCCCCGGACTAGCGGGAACCCACGATACGCAGTATTTT	CASSPGLAGTHDTQYF
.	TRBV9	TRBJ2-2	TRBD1	TGTGCCAGCAGCGGCGACAGGGTTAACGGGAACACCGGGGAGCTGTTTTTT	CASSGDRVNGNTGELFF
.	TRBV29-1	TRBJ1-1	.	TGCAGCGTTAAGCAGGTCAGCCCGGCTATTGGTGAAGCTTTCTTT	CSVKQVSPAIGEAFF
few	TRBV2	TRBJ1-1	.	TGTGCCAGCAGTGCGGGCAGGGGAAACACTGAAGCTTTCTTT	CASSAGRGNTEAFF
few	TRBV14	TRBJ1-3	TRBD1	TGTGCCAGCAGCCCCGGACAGGATGGAAACACCATATATTTT	CASSPGQDGNTIYF
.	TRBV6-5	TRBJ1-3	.	TGTGCCAGCAGTTACGGGTTGACAGCTGGAAACACCATATATTTT	CASSYGLTAGNTIYF
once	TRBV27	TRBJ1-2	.	TGTGCCAGCAGTTTCGGCGGGGCCGACTATGGCTACACCTTC	CASSFGGADYGYTF
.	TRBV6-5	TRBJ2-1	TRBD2	TGTGCCAGCAGTTTCAGCGGGGGCTACAATGAGCAGTTCTTC	CASSFSGGYNEQFF
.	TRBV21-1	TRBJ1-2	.	TGTGCCAGCAGCAAAGTTCGTAGCGTACGGAGTTTTTATGGCTACACCTTC	CASSKVRSVRSFYGYTF
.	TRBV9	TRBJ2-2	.	TGTGCCAGCAGCGTAGTTCCCGTAAACACCGGGGAGCTGTTTTTT	CASSVVPVNTGELFF
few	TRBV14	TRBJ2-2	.	TGTGCCAGCAGCCTAGCTCGTACAGGGTTGCGCACCGGGGAGCTGTTTTTT	CASSLARTGLRTGELFF
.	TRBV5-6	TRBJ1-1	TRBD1	TGTGCCAGCAGCTTGGGAGGGGGCCTGGGAGCTTTCTTT	CASSLGGGLGAFF
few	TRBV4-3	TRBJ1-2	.	TGCGCCAGCAGCCAAGCATTTCAACAGCCTGGCTACACCTTC	CASSQAFQQPGYTF
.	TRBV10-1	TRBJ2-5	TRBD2	TGCGCCAGCAGTGAGCTGACTAGCGGGAGGGAGACCCAGTACTTC	CASSELTSGRETQYF
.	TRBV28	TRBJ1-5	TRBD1	TGTGCCAGCAGCCCCGGGACAGGGGGCGCTGGCAATCAGCCCCAGCATTTT	CASSPGTGGAGNQPQHF
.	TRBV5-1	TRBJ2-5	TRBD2	TGCGCCAGCAGCTTGGGTGCTAGCGGTGAAGAGACCCAGTACTTC	CASSLGASGEETQYF
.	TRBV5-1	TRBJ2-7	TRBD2	TGCGCCAGCGCTCGGGGGGACGAGCAGTACTTC	CASARGDEQYF
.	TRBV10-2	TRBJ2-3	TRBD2	TGCGCCAGCAGAATCCTAGCGGGGGGCCGGTATATCACAGATACGCAGTATTTT	CASRILAGGRYITDTQYF
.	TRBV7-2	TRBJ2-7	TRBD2	TGTGCCAGCAGCTTAGGGGGGACTAGCAGCTACGAGCAGTACTTC	CASSLGGTSSYEQYF
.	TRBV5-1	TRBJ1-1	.	TGCGCCAGCAGCTCGGAAGGGGGCACTGAAGCTTTCTTT	CASSSEGGTEAFF
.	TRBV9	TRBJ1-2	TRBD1	TGTGCCAGCAGCGCCGGGACAGGGGGTGTTAGGGGTAATGGCTACACCTTC	CASSAGTGGVRGNGYTF
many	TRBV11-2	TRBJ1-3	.	TGTGCCAGCAGCTTTACCGTAAGCCCTGGAAACACCATATATTTT	CASSFTVSPGNTIYF
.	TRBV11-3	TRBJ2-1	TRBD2	TGTGCCAGCAGCCCCCGGGGGGGAGACAACAATGAGCAGTTCTTC	CASSPRGGDNNEQFF
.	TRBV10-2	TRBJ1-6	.	TGCGCCAGCAGTGAGTCGACGTCAGCCAGAGGGTATTCACCCCTCCACTTT	CASSESTSARGYSPLHF
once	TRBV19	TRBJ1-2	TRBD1	TGTGCCAGTAGTTGGACAGGGGTTCATGGCTACACCTTC	CASSWTGVHGYTF
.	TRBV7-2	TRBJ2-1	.	TGTGCCAGCAGTTTCGGACTAACCTGGGATGAGCAGTTCTTC	CASSFGLTWDEQFF
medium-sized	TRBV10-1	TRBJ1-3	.	TGCGCCAGCAGCCCAGATCTCTCTGGAAACACCATATATTTT	CASSPDLSGNTIYF
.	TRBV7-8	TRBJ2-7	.	TGTGCCAGCAAACCCAGGACAGCGGTCTACGAGCAGTACTTC	CASKPRTAVYEQYF
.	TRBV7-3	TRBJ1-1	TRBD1	TGTGCCAGCAGCGAACAGGGGATGTACACTGAAGCTTTCTTT	CASSEQGMYTEAFF
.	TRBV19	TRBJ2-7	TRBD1	TGTGCCAGTAGTATAGGGACAGGGTTGAGCGAGCAGTACTTC	CASSIGTGLSEQYF
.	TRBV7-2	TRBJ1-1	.	TGTGCCAGCAGCCCGAACAGGGTCGGCACTGAAGCTTTCTTT	CASSPNRVGTEAFF
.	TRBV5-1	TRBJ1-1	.	TGCGCCAGCAGCTTGGGCCAGGGCAACATGAACACTGAAGCTTTCTTT	CASSLGQGNMNTEAFF
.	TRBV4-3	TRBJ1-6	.	TGCGCCAGCAGCCAAGGGCAGGATTCACCCCTCCACTTT	CASSQGQDSPLHF
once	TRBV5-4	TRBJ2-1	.	TGTGCCAGCAGCTTGTGGCAGGCGAGCTCCTACAATGAGCAGTTCTTC	CASSLWQASSYNEQFF
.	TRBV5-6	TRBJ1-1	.	TGTGCCAGCAGCTTGGTTACAGGCTCTGAAGCTTTCTTT	CASSLVTGSEAFF
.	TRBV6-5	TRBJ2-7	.	TGTGCCAGCAGTTACCGACGGAGCTCCTACGAGCAGTACTTC	CASSYRRSSYEQYF
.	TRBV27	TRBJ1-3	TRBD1	TGTGCCAGCAGTCTTTACGGGACAGGGTCCTTTAGCGCTGGAAACACCATATATTTT	CASSLYGTGSFSAGNTIYF
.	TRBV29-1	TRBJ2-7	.	TGCAGCGCAAGTGAACAGCCAGCCCTCTACGAGCAGTACTTC	CSASEQPALYEQYF
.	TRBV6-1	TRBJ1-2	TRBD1	TGTGCCAGCGGACGACAGGGGGCTAACTATGGCTACACCTTC	CASGRQGANYGYTF
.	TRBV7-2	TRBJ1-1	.	TGTGCCAGCAGCCTCCTTACGGGCACTGAAGCTTTCTTT	CASSLLTGTEAFF